One sample yielded the 4 T cell receptor beta chains listed below, sequenced in a study of T cell responses to AZD1222 COVID-19 vaccine. This table comes from immunoSEQ multiplex PCR, and its TCRdb copy is limited to in-frame clones, with some not included. There are 90,000 to 120,000 clones in the sample; around 91% occur only once, and about 20% lies in the top ten. The sequencing used peripheral blood, collected on day 0 of AZD1222 vaccination. These receptors were collected from an adult in good health.

The genes are TRBV28 and TRBJ2-7, with TRBD1 as a possible D gene (6 bases). V shed 8 bases and J shed 3 bases, with 14 bases lying between them. The germline V gene has CDR1 MDHEN and CDR2 SYDVKM. This CDR3 contains 13 residues. DNA of the CDR3: TGTGCCAGCCTGGACAGAAGCTTCTACGAGCAGTACTTC. This codes for CASLDRSFYEQYF.

The V and J genes are TRBV25-1 and TRBJ2-7, with TRBD2 as a possible D gene (6 bases). Germline CDR1 reads MGHDK; CDR2 reads SYGVNS. Deletions cut 8 bases from V and 4 bases from J, with 9 bases between. This CDR3 has 11 residues. The CDR3 is CASGDFYEQYF. The CDR3 bases are TGTGCCAGCGGGGACTTTTACGAGCAGTACTTC.

The chain combines TRBV6-6 with TRBJ2-1; 13 bases align to TRBD2. CDR1 is MNHNY and CDR2 is SVGAGI in the germline V gene (reference sequence). The CDR3 is 13 residues long. The V segment lost 0 bases and the J segment 16 bases; nucleotides outside the gene matches: 3. CDR3 nucleotides: TGTGCCAGCAGTTACTCAACTAGCGGGGGGGCATTCTTC. Translating it yields CASSYSTSGGAFF.

The chain links TRBV5-1 to TRBJ1-2; 10 bases are shared with TRBD1. The CDR3 runs to 14 residues. CDR1 SGHRS and CDR2 YFSETQ come from the germline V gene. The J segment lost 8 bases and the V segment lost 6 bases, leaving 10 bases of the junction unmatched. Here the CDR3 DNA reads TGCGCCAGCACGTGGGGACAGGGGAGAGTCGGCTACACCTTC. This translates into CASTWGQGRVGYTF.